The 9 T cell receptor beta chains below come from one sample, sequenced in a study of blood T cell repertoires in COVID-19. Sequencing was performed with immunoSEQ multiplex PCR; in TCRdb, only in-frame clones are kept and a portion is missing. The sample has around 250,000 clones; 70% to 90% are singletons. The sequencing input was PBMCs or T cells enriched from blood (not recorded which). These receptors came from a woman in her fifties or sixties who had recovered from COVID-19.

This clone was recorded once. This chain links TRBV28 with TRBJ2-3; D call uncertain. V was shortened by 5 bases and J by 4 bases, with 7 bases between the two germline ends. This CDR3 region has 12 residues. Germline V CDR1 and CDR2: MDHEN, SYDVKM. In nucleotides, the CDR3 is TGTGCCAGCAGTGAACTTGCAGATACGCAGTATTTT. Protein product: CASSELADTQYF.

The CDR3 is CASSSQTGYGYTF. CDR3 DNA: TGTGCCAGCAGCTCTCAGACAGGGTATGGCTACACCTTC. The chain uses TRBV7-6 and TRBJ1-2, with 7 bases matching TRBD1. Trimming took 4 bases from V and 5 from J; bases not matched to a gene: 4. This CDR3 is built from 13 residues. Looked up from germline, CDR1 is SGHVS and CDR2 is FNYEAQ.

The chain employs TRBV27 and TRBJ1-5; 9 bases are shared with TRBD1. The CDR3 runs to 14 residues. Germline assignment: CDR1 MNHEY and CDR2 SMNVEV (reference sequence). V lost 9 bases and J lost 9; bases outside the gene matches: 12. In DNA, the CDR3 is TGTGCCAGTCGGAGACAGGGGGGGGCCTGGCCCCAGCATTTT. Protein product: CASRRQGGAWPQHF.

CDR3 DNA sequence: TGTGCCAGCAGCTTAGTTAGCGGGAGTTATTATGAGCAGTTCTTC. This gives the protein CASSLVSGSYYEQFF. V gene TRBV11-2 combines with J gene TRBJ2-1, with 9 bases fitting TRBD2. The CDR3 is 15 residues long. Germline values: CDR1 SGHAT, CDR2 FQNNGV. The J segment lost 8 bases and the V segment lost 1 base, leaving 6 bases of the junction unmatched.

Comments on this clone: The same CDR3 is also encoded by other DNA sequences in this sample. The chain uses TRBV3-1 (or the pseudogene TRBV3-2) and TRBJ1-4; D is ambiguous. Trimming removed 0 bases from V and 10 bases from J, with 9 bases in between. The CDR3 sequence is 13 residues long. CDR1 and CDR2 (germline): LGHDT, YNNKEL (reference sequence). CDR3 coding DNA: TGTGCCAGCAGCCAAGATTCGGGAGGAAAACTGTTTTTT. Translated, it gives CASSQDSGGKLFF.

The genes are TRBV18 and TRBJ1-4; D unresolved. CDR1 and CDR2 from the germline V gene are KGHSH and LQKENI. CDR3 size: 18 residues. V lost 2 bases and J 0 bases, leaving 16 bases between the germline ends. The CDR3 nucleotides are TGTGCCAGCTCACCAAACCGGGTTTCTGCGTCAACTAATGAAAAACTGTTTTTT. Amino acid sequence: CASSPNRVSASTNEKLFF.

This sequence joins TRBV12-3 or TRBV12-4 and TRBJ2-2; unclear D gene. CDR3 length: 13 amino acids. Trimming left V 3 bases short and J 2 bases short, with 4 bases between. This chain's CDR3 is CASSFSNTGELFF. The CDR3 DNA reads TGTGCCAGCAGTTTTAGTAACACCGGGGAGCTGTTTTTT.

The rearrangement uses TRBV6-5 and TRBJ1-2; 7 nucleotides match TRBD1. This CDR3 has 13 amino acids. Germline CDR1 is MNHEY and CDR2 is SVGAGI. V lost 6 bases and J lost 8; bases outside the gene matches: 9. The CDR3 DNA sequence: TGTGCCAGCAGCCGAGACAGGGTTAGCGGCTACACCTTC. Its translation: CASSRDRVSGYTF.

In its sample, this clone was seen once. The CDR3 loop is CSVEGSSGSYTQYF. CDR3 nucleotide sequence: TGCAGCGTTGAAGGTTCTAGCGGGAGTTATACGCAGTATTTT. V is TRBV29-1 and J is TRBJ2-3; 10 positions match TRBD2. The CDR3 totals 14 residues. The V segment lost 1 base and the J segment 7 bases; nucleotides outside the gene matches: 5. Germline CDR1 SQVTM, CDR2 ANQGSEA.